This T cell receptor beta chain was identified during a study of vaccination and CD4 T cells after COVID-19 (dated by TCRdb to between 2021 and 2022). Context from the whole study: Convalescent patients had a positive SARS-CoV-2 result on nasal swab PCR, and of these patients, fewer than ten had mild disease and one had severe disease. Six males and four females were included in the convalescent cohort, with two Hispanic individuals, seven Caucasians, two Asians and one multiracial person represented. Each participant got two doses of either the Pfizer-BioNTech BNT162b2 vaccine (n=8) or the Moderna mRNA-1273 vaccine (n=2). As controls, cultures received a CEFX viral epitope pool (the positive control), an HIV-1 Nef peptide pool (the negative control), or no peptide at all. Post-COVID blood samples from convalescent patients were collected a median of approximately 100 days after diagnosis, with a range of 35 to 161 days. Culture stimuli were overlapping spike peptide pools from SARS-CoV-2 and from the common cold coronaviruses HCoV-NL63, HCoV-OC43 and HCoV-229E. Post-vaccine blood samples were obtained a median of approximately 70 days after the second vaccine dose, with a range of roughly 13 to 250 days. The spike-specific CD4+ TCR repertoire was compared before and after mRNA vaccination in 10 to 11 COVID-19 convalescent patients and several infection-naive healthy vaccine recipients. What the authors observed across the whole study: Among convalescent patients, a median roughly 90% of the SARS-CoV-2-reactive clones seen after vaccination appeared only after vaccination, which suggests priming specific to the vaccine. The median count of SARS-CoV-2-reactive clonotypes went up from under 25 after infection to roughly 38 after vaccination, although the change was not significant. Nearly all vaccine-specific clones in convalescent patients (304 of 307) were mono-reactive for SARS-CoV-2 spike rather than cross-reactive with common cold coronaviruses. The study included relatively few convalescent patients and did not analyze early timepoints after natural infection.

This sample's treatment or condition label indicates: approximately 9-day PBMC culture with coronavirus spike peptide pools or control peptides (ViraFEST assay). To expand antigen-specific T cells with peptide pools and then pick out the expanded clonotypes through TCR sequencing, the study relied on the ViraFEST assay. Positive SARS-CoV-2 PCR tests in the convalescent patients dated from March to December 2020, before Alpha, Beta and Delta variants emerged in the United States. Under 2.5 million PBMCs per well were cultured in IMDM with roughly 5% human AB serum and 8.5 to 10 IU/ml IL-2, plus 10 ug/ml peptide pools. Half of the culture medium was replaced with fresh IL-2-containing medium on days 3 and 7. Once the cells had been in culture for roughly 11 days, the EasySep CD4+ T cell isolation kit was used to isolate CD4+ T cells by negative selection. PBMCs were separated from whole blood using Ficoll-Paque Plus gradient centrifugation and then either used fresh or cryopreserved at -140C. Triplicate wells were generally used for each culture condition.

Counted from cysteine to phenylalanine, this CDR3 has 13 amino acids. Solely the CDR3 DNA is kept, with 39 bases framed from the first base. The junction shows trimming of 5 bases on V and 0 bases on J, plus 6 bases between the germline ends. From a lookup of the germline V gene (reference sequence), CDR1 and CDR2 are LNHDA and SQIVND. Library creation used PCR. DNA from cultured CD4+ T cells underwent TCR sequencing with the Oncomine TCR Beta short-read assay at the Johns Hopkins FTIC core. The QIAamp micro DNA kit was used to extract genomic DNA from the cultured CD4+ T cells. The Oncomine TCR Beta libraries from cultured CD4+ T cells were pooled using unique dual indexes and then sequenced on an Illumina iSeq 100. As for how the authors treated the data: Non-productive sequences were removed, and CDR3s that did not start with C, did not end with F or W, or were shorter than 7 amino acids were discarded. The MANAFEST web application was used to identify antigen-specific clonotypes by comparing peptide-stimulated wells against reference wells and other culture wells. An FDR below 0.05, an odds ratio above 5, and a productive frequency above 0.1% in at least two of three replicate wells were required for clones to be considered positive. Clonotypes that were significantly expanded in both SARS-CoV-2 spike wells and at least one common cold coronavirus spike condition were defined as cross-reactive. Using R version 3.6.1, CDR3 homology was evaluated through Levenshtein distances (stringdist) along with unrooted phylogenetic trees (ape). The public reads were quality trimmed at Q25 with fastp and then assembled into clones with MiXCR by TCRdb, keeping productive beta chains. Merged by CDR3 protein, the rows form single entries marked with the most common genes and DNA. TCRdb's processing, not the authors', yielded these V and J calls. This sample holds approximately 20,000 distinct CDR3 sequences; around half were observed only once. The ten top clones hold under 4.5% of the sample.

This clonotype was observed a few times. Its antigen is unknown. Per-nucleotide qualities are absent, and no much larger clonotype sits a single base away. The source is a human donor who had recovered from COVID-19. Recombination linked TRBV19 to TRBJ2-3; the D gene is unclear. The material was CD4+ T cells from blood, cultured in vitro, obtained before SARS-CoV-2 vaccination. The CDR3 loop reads CASSGYSTDTQYF. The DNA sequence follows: TGTGCCAGTAGTGGCTATAGCACAGATACGCAGTATTTT.